The 4 T cell receptor beta chains reported below all come from one sample, sequenced in a study of cytomegalovirus exposure and HLA in healthy donors. PCR involved 60 Vbeta and 13 Jbeta primers. Profiled with immunoSEQ multiplex PCR; TCRdb holds only in-frame clones, not every one. The repertoire has approximately 210,000 clones, about 88% of them found once; the top ten carry more than 1.5%. The sample taken for sequencing was PBMCs. Receptors originate from a woman in her late teens or twenties in good health and CMV-seronegative.

V usage is TRBV5-4 and J usage is TRBJ1-1, with D possibly TRBD1 on 5 matching bases. V was pared by 4 bases and J by 3 bases, with 19 bases between. Germline values: CDR1 SGHNT, CDR2 YYREEE (reference sequence). The CDR3 is 16 amino acids. DNA for the CDR3: TGTGCCAGCAGCCAAATGACAGCAGCTCGGGACACTGAAGCTTTCTTT. It encodes CASSQMTAARDTEAFF.

This chain links TRBV4-1 with TRBJ2-3; D perhaps matches TRBD1 (6 bases). Germline CDR1 is MGHRA and CDR2 is YSYEKL. V was trimmed by 5 bases and J by 0 bases, leaving 15 bases between them. The CDR3 is made up of 16 amino acids. CDR3 nucleotides: TGCGCCAGCAGCTTTGACCGGGACACTAGCACAGATACGCAGTATTTT. Protein product: CASSFDRDTSTDTQYF.

This rearrangement joins TRBV7-9 to TRBJ2-7; 14 nucleotides line up with TRBD2. J lost 5 bases, V lost 5 bases, and 5 bases had no gene match. The CDR3 totals 15 residues. Germline CDR1 and CDR2: SEHNR and FQNEAQ (reference sequence). In nucleotides, the CDR3 is TGTGCCAGCAGCGCGGGACTAGCGGGAGACCACGAGCAGTACTTC. Amino acids: CASSAGLAGDHEQYF.

The J gene is TRBJ1-2, the V gene TRBV27; D is unresolved. CDR1 and CDR2 from the germline V gene are MNHEY and SMNVEV (reference sequence). There are 14 residues in the CDR3. The V end lost 3 bases, the J end lost 0 bases, and 8 bases lay between the germline ends. CDR3 DNA sequence: TGTGCCAGCAGTTTTACGGGAGCTAACTATGGCTACACCTTC. Residues: CASSFTGANYGYTF.